Listed below are T cell receptor beta chains from one sample, sequenced in a study of T cells in localized non-small cell lung cancer. Profiling relied on immunoSEQ multiplex PCR, and the TCRdb table lists in-frame clones only, not all of them. The data show about 56,000 clones, just over 85% seen once. Sample: peripheral blood, taken before any cancer treatment. Receptors were obtained from a woman between 35 and 70 years old with stage I lung adenocarcinoma. Each CDR3 is given with its conserved first and last residue. A D gene is named only where the DNA matches it firmly. Size values are once, few and many counts, or a class for expanded clones, and some rows have none.

abundance	v_gene	j_gene	d_gene	len	CDR3aa	CDR3nt
.	TRBV27	TRBJ2-1	TRBD2	16	CASSLSAGGQINEQFF	TGTGCCAGCAGTTTGAGCGCGGGGGGACAAATTAATGAGCAGTTCTTC
.	TRBV7-2	TRBJ2-2	.	15	CASSPTGSNTGELFF	TGTGCCAGCAGCCCAACAGGGTCGAACACCGGGGAGCTGTTTTTT
.	TRBV6-6	TRBJ1-6	.	15	CASSYSSRGDSPLHF	TGTGCCAGCAGTTACTCTTCCAGGGGAGACTCACCCCTCCACTTT
.	TRBV4-3	TRBJ2-7	TRBD1	15	CARESRDRSSYEQYF	TGCGCCAGAGAATCGCGGGACAGGTCCTCCTACGAGCAGTACTTC
once	TRBV6-5	TRBJ1-1	.	13	CASTATENTEAFF	TGTGCCAGCACCGCAACAGAGAACACTGAAGCTTTCTTT
.	TRBV13	TRBJ2-2	TRBD2	16	CASSLSGAPNTGELFF	TGTGCCAGCAGCTTAAGCGGGGCCCCGAACACCGGGGAGCTGTTTTTT
.	TRBV4-1	TRBJ2-3	TRBD2	17	CASSQDLGGGGTDTQYF	TGCGCCAGCAGCCAAGATCTCGGCGGGGGAGGCACAGATACGCAGTATTTT
once	TRBV4-3	TRBJ2-7	.	13	CASSQEEGREQYF	TGCGCCAGCAGCCAAGAGGAGGGACGCGAGCAGTACTTC
.	TRBV4-3	TRBJ1-4	.	15	CASSQGPARYEKLFF	TGCGCCAGCAGCCAGGGCCCCGCCAGATATGAAAAACTGTTTTTT
once	TRBV28	TRBJ1-3	.	14	CASNLQGSGNTIYF	TGTGCCAGCAACTTACAGGGCTCTGGAAACACCATATATTTT
.	TRBV5-4	TRBJ2-2	.	18	CASSSKTGGGLGTGELFF	TGTGCCAGCAGCTCGAAGACAGGAGGGGGCTTGGGCACCGGGGAGCTGTTTTTT
.	TRBV11-2	TRBJ1-2	.	14	CASSLDRLQDGYTF	TGTGCCAGCAGCTTAGACAGATTACAAGATGGCTACACCTTC
.	TRBV9	TRBJ2-3	.	15	CASSVGSAGTDTQYF	TGTGCCAGCAGCGTAGGGTCAGCCGGCACAGATACGCAGTATTTT
.	TRBV5-5	TRBJ1-1	.	11	CASSLTFEAFF	TGTGCCAGCAGCTTGACCTTTGAAGCTTTCTTT
.	TRBV6-5	TRBJ2-5	.	12	CASRATQETQYF	TGTGCCAGCAGGGCGACTCAAGAGACCCAGTACTTC